This entry is about one TCR beta chain. This receptor's antigen is unknown. A read error may explain this, as a much larger clone is one base away. This record comes from a study of metastatic and nonmetastatic thyroid tumors (dated by TCRdb to 2020 to 2022). Looking at the study overall: For patients with malignant and with benign thyroid disease, the researchers compared repertoires between peripheral blood samples and tumor or nodule tissue samples. What the research found in general, with its limitations: In both blood and tumor samples, malignant tumors were reported to have significantly higher TCR beta diversity than benign nodules.

The library was generated by PCR. The data were produced on an Illumina HiSeq 4000. High-throughput sequencing was used to profile the TCR beta-chain CDR3 region of every patient. As for how the authors treated the data: Drawing on CDR3 differences between clinicopathological groups, the researchers built a classifier meant to tell apart patients with distant-metastatic papillary thyroid cancer. To measure repertoire diversity the researchers used the Shannon index, while the Morisita-Horn index served to gauge how similar the tumor and blood repertoires were. In-frame beta chains were kept once TCRdb had trimmed the public reads at Q25 with fastp and called clones with MiXCR. The V and J calls reflect TCRdb's pipeline rather than the authors' work. In all, the sample holds roughly 57,000 clones, and roughly 22% of those were seen once. About 3.9% of the sample rests with the top ten. No patient had received any treatment before thyroid surgery. The study retrospectively analysed patient clinical samples collected from about 2012 to 2018 using T-cell receptor beta sequencing.

The sequence was obtained from a female donor with papillary thyroid cancer or a benign thyroid nodule (not recorded which). Some clones in this sample may be carry-over from other donors' samples. The sequenced material came from blood.

In nucleotides, the sequence is TGTGCCAGCAGCCAAGATGTAACAATTGGAAAAAACATTCAGTACTTC. This encodes CASSQDVTIGKNIQYF. This chain is built from TRBV14 and TRBJ2-4; the D gene remains uncertain. The germline V gene encodes CDR1 SGHDN and CDR2 FVKESK. Trimming at the junction amounts to 0 bases on V and 4 bases on J, and the germline ends lie 13 bases apart. From the cysteine up to the phenylalanine, the CDR3 has a length of 16 residues. Of all the DNA, just the CDR3 is kept, 48 bases in frame from base 1. Reference TRBV14 and TRBJ2-4 genes cover what lies past the CDR3, so the full variable domain is EAGVTQFPSHSVIEKGQTVTLRCDPISGHDNLYWYRRVMGKEIKFLLHFVKESKQDESGMPNNRFLAERTGGTYSTLKVQPAELEDSGVYFCASSQDVTIGKNIQYFGAGTRLSVL.